The 2 T cell receptor beta chains listed next were all sequenced from one sample in a study of T cell repertoires in cytomegalovirus infection. TCRdb re-called the reads with MiXCR, one entry per CDR3 protein. The sample lists approximately 910,000 distinct CDR3 sequences; approximately 31% were seen once. These receptors are not linked to any known antigen. The input for sequencing was cultured CD8+ T cells from PBMCs, taken from culture after CMV antigen stimulation. Source of these receptors: a human donor in good health (CMV status not recorded). Some clones in this sample may be carry-over from other donors' samples.

On this clonotype: With a much larger clone just one base away, this may be a read error. The rearrangement links TRBV7-8 to TRBJ2-1; unclear D gene. There are 14 residues in the CDR3. Looked up from germline, CDR1 is SGHVS and CDR2 is FQNEAQ. CDR3 coding DNA: TGTGCCAGCAACTTAGTGACTTTCTACAATGAGCAGTTCTTC. Translated: CASNLVTFYNEQFF.

This chain uses TRBV27 with TRBJ2-1; no definite D call. CDR1 is MNHEY and CDR2 is SMNVEV in the germline V gene (reference sequence). There are 14 residues in the CDR3. The V end lost 3 bases, the J end lost 5 bases, and 11 bases lay between the germline ends. For the CDR3, the DNA is TGTGCCAGCAGTTTTGGGGTAAGGGACAATGAGCAGTTCTTC. This codes for CASSFGVRDNEQFF.